The source of this TCR beta chain is a study of blood T cell repertoires in COVID-19. In the original analysis: Scientists estimated how many nucleated cells there were by amplifying reference gene primers. Here immunoSEQ multiplex PCR was the method, and the copy in TCRdb shows in-frame clones only, minus some. V, J and clone size derive from that table, while D and trimming were established from the DNA sequence. The sample consists of some 160,000 clones, more than 80% of them appearing once. The V gene's germline CDR1 is GTSNPN and CDR2 SVGIG (reference sequence). The CDR3 loop spans 15 amino acids. Trimming took 0 bases from V and 4 from J, leaving 15 bases between them.

This receptor was obtained from a man aged 55 to 70 with acute or convalescent COVID-19. This chain links TRBV30 with TRBJ1-2; D uncertain. The sample was peripheral blood. The chain's CDR3 is CAWSVNPGSTYGYTF. CDR3 bases: TGTGCCTGGAGTGTAAATCCGGGATCAACCTATGGCTACACCTTC.